Listed below are T cell receptor beta chains from one sample, sequenced in a study of shared clonotypes between healthy human individuals. The assay was immunoSEQ multiplex PCR, and TCRdb's table has in-frame clones only and misses some. Of about 2 million clones listed, about 94% are singletons. Sequences were obtained from naive CD8+ T cells sorted from blood. The receptors derive from a man aged 18 to 30 in good health. The CDR3 runs from the conserved cysteine through the conserved F or W. The order of the fields is J gene, D gene, clone size, V gene, CDR3 protein, CDR3 DNA. D genes are given only for firm matches. Only part of the rows carry a size: once, few, many, or a class if the clone is expanded.

>TRBJ2-7|TRBD1|-|TRBV14
CASSQDRRQGVYEQYF
TGTGCCAGCAGCCAAGACAGACGACAGGGAGTTTACGAGCAGTACTTC
>TRBJ2-7|-|-|TRBV27
CASSLRATYEQYF
TGTGCCAGCAGTTTACGGGCGACCTACGAGCAGTACTTC
>TRBJ2-7|-|-|TRBV15
CATSLKGGSYEQYF
TGTGCCACCAGCTTGAAAGGGGGATCCTACGAGCAGTACTTC
>TRBJ2-7|-|-|TRBV6-5
CASSYSGLGIGEQYF
TGTGCCAGCAGTTACTCGGGACTGGGAATTGGGGAGCAGTACTTC
>TRBJ2-3|TRBD1|-|TRBV10-3
CAISESGGTGSTDTQYF
TGTGCCATCAGTGAGTCGGGGGGGACAGGGTCCACAGATACGCAGTATTTT
>TRBJ2-7|-|once|TRBV4-1
CASSQDGGKTYEQYF
TGCGCCAGCAGCCAAGATGGGGGCAAGACGTACGAGCAGTACTTC
>TRBJ1-3|TRBD1|-|TRBV9
CASSDQGALGNTIYF
TGTGCCAGCAGCGACCAGGGGGCGCTGGGAAACACCATATATTTT
>TRBJ2-7|-|-|TRBV5-6
CASSLAPQTYEQYF
TGTGCCAGCAGCTTGGCCCCTCAAACTTACGAGCAGTACTTC
>TRBJ1-2|-|-|TRBV6-5
CASSYADSSYGYTF
TGTGCCAGCAGTTACGCAGACTCCTCTTATGGCTACACCTTC
>TRBJ2-5|-|once|TRBV4-1
CASSQDVVVGAFQETQYF
TGCGCCAGCAGCCAAGACGTAGTGGTAGGGGCATTCCAAGAGACCCAGTACTTC
>TRBJ2-3|-|-|TRBV7-9
CASRHLGGGTTDTQYF
TGTGCCAGCAGGCACTTAGGGGGCGGGACCACAGATACGCAGTATTTT
>TRBJ2-7|-|-|TRBV27
CASSPTEFAYEQYF
TGTGCCAGCAGCCCGACAGAGTTCGCCTACGAGCAGTACTTC
>TRBJ1-2|-|-|TRBV9
CASSVVSGDGYTF
TGTGCCAGCAGCGTAGTGTCAGGGGATGGCTACACCTTC
>TRBJ2-7|TRBD2|few|TRBV4-3
CASSPGLAGSYEQYF
TGCGCCAGCAGCCCCGGACTAGCGGGGTCCTACGAGCAGTACTTC
>TRBJ2-7|TRBD2|once|TRBV4-1
CASSQTSGRRLEQYF
TGCGCCAGCAGCCAGACAAGCGGGAGACGATTGGAGCAGTACTTC